Listed here is a single T cell receptor beta chain. Its specificity is not known. The length of the CDR3 is 14 residues. Germline values: CDR1 SGHTA, CDR2 FQGNSA. These data come from a study of monozygotic twins with inflammatory bowel disease. Via template switching, UMIs carrying a 6-nucleotide sample barcode were introduced. TCRdb reprocessed the 5' RACE reads and reports one entry per CDR3 protein, with no DNA. The sample data list 150,000 to 200,000 distinct CDR3 sequences. Study-wide findings and caveats: In the analysis, different T cell subtypes could not be told apart.

The source of this sequence is a human donor with ulcerative colitis or Crohn's disease, or a healthy co-twin of an affected twin (not recorded which). The sequenced sample was blood. This chain joins TRBV7-2 and TRBJ1-5; TCRdb calls TRBD1, which cannot be checked without DNA. Here the CDR3 reads CASSLGGLNQPQHF.